Sequencing of this T cell receptor beta chain was carried out in a study of identical twins. Study-wide findings and caveats: Among beta out-of-frame sequences, excess sharing between twins appeared weaker. Modelling underestimated the level of out-of-frame TCR alpha sharing observed in monozygotic twins. Low generation probability was overrepresented in out-of-frame alpha sequences shared by twins.

It was template switching that added a universal primer site, and there were unique molecular identifiers on the cDNA. Using its own MiXCR run on the 5' RACE reads, TCRdb lists one record per CDR3 protein. The sample holds 450,000 to 500,000 distinct CDR3 sequences, 13% to 15% seen once. This clonotype was detected a few times. Its antigen is as yet unknown. Trimming removed 5 bases from V and 0 bases from J; junction bases left unmatched: 1. This CDR3 region has 15 residues. Germline CDR1 and CDR2: SGHTA and FQGTGA. These data also formed part of another study, on yellow fever vaccine responses in identical twins.

This TCR was sampled from a woman aged 18-29 years in good health. The rearrangement joins TRBV7-3 to TRBJ2-2, with 9 bases aligning to TRBD1. Sequencing was performed on CD4+ T cells sorted from blood. In nucleotides, the CDR3 is TGTGCCAGCAGCAGGACAGGGGCGAACACCGGGGAGCTGTTTTTT. Its translation is CASSRTGANTGELFF.